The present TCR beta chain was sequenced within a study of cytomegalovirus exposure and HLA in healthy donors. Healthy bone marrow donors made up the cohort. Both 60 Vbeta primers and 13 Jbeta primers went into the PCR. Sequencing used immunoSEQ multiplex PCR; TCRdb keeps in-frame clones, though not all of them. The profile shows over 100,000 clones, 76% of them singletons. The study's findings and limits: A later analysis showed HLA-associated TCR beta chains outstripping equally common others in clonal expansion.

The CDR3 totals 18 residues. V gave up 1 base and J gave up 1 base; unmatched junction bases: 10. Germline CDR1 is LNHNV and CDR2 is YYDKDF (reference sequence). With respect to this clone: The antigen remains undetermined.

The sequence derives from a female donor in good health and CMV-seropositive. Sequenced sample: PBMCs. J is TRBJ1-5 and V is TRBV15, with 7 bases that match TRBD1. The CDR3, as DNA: TGTGCCACCAGCAGAGGTCGAGGGGGGACAGCGAGCAATCAGCCCCAGCATTTT. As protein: CATSRGRGGTASNQPQHF.